Each of the 25 T cell receptor beta chains below was sequenced from the same sample in a study of blood T cell repertoires in COVID-19. Clones were read by immunoSEQ multiplex PCR, and TCRdb kept only the in-frame ones, dropping some. This sample has fewer than 150,000 clones, with 65% to 90% found just once. Sequencing was done on a sample of peripheral blood. These receptors all stem from a man between 50 and 59 years old with acute or convalescent COVID-19.

V usage is TRBV30 and J usage is TRBJ2-7; TRBD2 matches at 7 bases. Germline V gene sequence: CDR1 GTSNPN, CDR2 SVGIG (reference sequence). The V segment lost 4 bases and the J segment 2 bases; nucleotides outside the gene matches: 5. This CDR3 has 13 amino acids. The CDR3 DNA reads as TGTGCCTGGATGGGGGGGGAGGCCTACGAGCAGTACTTC. Protein product: CAWMGGEAYEQYF. Full variable domain (rest looked up from reference TRBV30 and TRBJ2-7): SQTIHQWPATLVQPVGSPLSLECTVEGTSNPNLYWYRQAAGRGLQLLFYSVGIGQISSEVPQNLSASRPQDRQFILSSKKLLLSDSGFYLCAWMGGEAYEQYFGPGTRLTVT.

The V gene is TRBV4-1, the J gene TRBJ2-6, with D possibly matching TRBD2 (5 bases). Germline CDR1 reads MGHRA; CDR2 reads YSYEKL. The CDR3 is 19 amino acids. The V end was cut by 3 bases, the J end by 0 bases, with 18 bases between. CDR3 sequence reads: CASSHLLRTGISGANVLTF. The CDR3 DNA reads TGCGCCAGCAGCCACCTTCTAAGGACGGGGATCTCTGGGGCCAACGTCCTGACTTTC.

V is TRBV6-5 and J is TRBJ1-4; tentatively, D is TRBD1 (5 bases). The germline CDR1 and CDR2 sequences are MNHEY and SVGAGI. The CDR3 consists of 13 residues. Trimming removed 5 bases from V and 5 bases from J, with 9 bases in between. The CDR3 DNA sequence: TGTGCCAGCAGTCCCCCAGGGAATGAAAAACTGTTTTTT. Protein product: CASSPPGNEKLFF.

The CDR3 DNA sequence: TGCGCCAGCAGCGAAACCCTACGCGGGTCTGGGGCCAACGTCCTGACTTTC. Its protein product is CASSETLRGSGANVLTF. J is TRBJ2-6 and V is TRBV5-1; weak D call: TRBD2 (5 bases). Germline CDR1 and CDR2: SGHRS and YFSETQ. Trimming removed 4 bases from V and 1 base from J, with 15 bases in between. The CDR3 sequence is 17 residues long.

V usage is TRBV19 and J usage is TRBJ2-7, with 10 bases that match TRBD2. Germline V gene sequence: CDR1 LNHDA, CDR2 SQIVND (reference sequence). Trimming at V came to 5 bases and at J to 2 bases, leaving 3 bases not matched to a gene. This CDR3 spans 14 amino acids. The CDR3 DNA follows: TGTGCCAGTAGTCGGACTAGCGGCCCCTACGAGCAGTACTTC. Translated: CASSRTSGPYEQYF.

The sample holds one count of this clone. The genes are TRBV10-3 and TRBJ2-1, with a tentative D call TRBD2 (5 bases). The CDR3 is 14 residues long. CDR1 is ENHRY, CDR2 SYGVKD, per germline. V dropped 0 bases and J dropped 9 bases, with 12 bases sitting between them. CDR3 sequence reads: CAISESSSGSEQFF. The CDR3 DNA sequence: TGTGCCATCAGTGAGTCGTCCTCGGGGAGTGAGCAGTTCTTC.

The V and J genes are TRBV18 and TRBJ1-1; D is unresolved. Germline V gives CDR1 KGHSH, CDR2 LQKENI. V was cut by 0 bases and J by 4 bases, with 12 bases left in between. The CDR3 has 15 residues. This chain's CDR3 is CASSPPTRGGTEAFF. In DNA form, the CDR3 reads TGTGCCAGCTCACCACCGACCCGGGGTGGCACTGAAGCTTTCTTT.

The chain uses TRBV19 and TRBJ2-7; 7 bases map to TRBD2. Germline trimming cut 5 bases from V and 7 bases from J; bases unmatched to any gene: 14. This CDR3 is built from 15 residues. Looked up from germline, CDR1 is LNHDA and CDR2 is SQIVND (reference sequence). The CDR3 nucleotides are TGTGCCAGTAGTCACCGGGGGGAGCGTCCAGGGGAGCAGTACTTC. It codes for CASSHRGERPGEQYF.

The chain couples TRBV13 to TRBJ2-7; 11 bases are a match to TRBD2. Looked up from germline, CDR1 is PRHDT and CDR2 is FYEKMQ (reference sequence). Trimming cost V 6 bases and J 2 bases; bases outside gene matches: 9. There are 16 residues in the CDR3. The CDR3 protein is CASRRIGTSGPYEQYF. DNA of the CDR3: TGTGCCAGCAGACGCATAGGGACTAGCGGACCCTACGAGCAGTACTTC.

This clone appeared once. The CDR3 loop reads CAWSVKVPLLGYGYTF. The CDR3 nucleotides read TGTGCCTGGAGTGTAAAGGTCCCCCTACTAGGCTATGGCTACACCTTC. This chain links TRBV30 with TRBJ1-2, with no clear D. Germline values: CDR1 GTSNPN, CDR2 SVGIG (reference sequence). The CDR3 consists of 16 residues. V dropped 0 bases and J dropped 4 bases, with 18 bases sitting between them. Full variable domain (remainder filled in from reference TRBV30 and TRBJ1-2): SQTIHQWPATLVQPVGSPLSLECTVEGTSNPNLYWYRQAAGRGLQLLFYSVGIGQISSEVPQNLSASRPQDRQFILSSKKLLLSDSGFYLCAWSVKVPLLGYGYTFGSGTRLTVV.

This clone has only one observation. The rearrangement uses TRBV27 and TRBJ2-1; 9 bases match TRBD2. Trimming removed 7 bases from V and 4 bases from J; junction bases left unmatched: 8. The CDR3 covers 15 residues. Germline loops: CDR1 MNHEY, CDR2 SMNVEV (reference sequence). The CDR3 region is CASNLGLASYNEQFF. The CDR3 DNA follows: TGTGCCAGCAATCTCGGACTAGCGTCGTACAATGAGCAGTTCTTC.

This sequence joins TRBV3-1 (or the pseudogene TRBV3-2) and TRBJ2-7; unclear D gene. CDR1 LGHDT and CDR2 YNNKEL come from the germline V gene (reference sequence). The CDR3 covers 13 residues. The V end was cut by 1 base, the J end by 3 bases, with 7 bases between. The CDR3 here is CASSQGLSYEQYF. As DNA, the CDR3 is TGTGCCAGCAGCCAAGGCCTCAGCTACGAGCAGTACTTC.

This chain connects TRBV27 to TRBJ2-7; maybe TRBD1 (6 bases). The length of the CDR3 is 13 residues. V lost 2 bases, J lost 3 bases, and 8 bases lay in between. In germline, CDR1 is MNHEY, CDR2 SMNVEV (reference sequence). The CDR3 loop is CASSLVQGYEQYF. CDR3 nucleotides: TGTGCCAGCAGTTTAGTACAGGGCTACGAGCAGTACTTC.

V usage is TRBV6-5 and J usage is TRBJ2-1; 7 bases line up with TRBD2. This CDR3 is built from 16 residues. Losses at the gene ends were 0 bases for V and 5 bases for J; bases not matched to a gene: 7. Germline CDR1 MNHEY, CDR2 SVGAGI. CDR3 in amino acids: CASSYSTASGNNEQFF. The CDR3 bases are TGTGCCAGCAGTTACTCGACGGCTAGCGGAAACAATGAGCAGTTCTTC.

This rearrangement joins TRBV27 to TRBJ2-7; 7 bases fit TRBD1. The CDR3 sequence is 14 residues long. The junction had 6 bases not matched to a gene; V was cut back by 2 bases and J by 5 bases. Germline V gene lookup returns CDR1 MNHEY and CDR2 SMNVEV (reference sequence). DNA for the CDR3: TGTGCCAGCAGTTTAGCCAGGGGGTATGACGAGCAGTACTTC. This codes for CASSLARGYDEQYF.

The rearrangement links TRBV11-2 to TRBJ2-3; TRBD1 matches 8 bases. CDR3 length: 14 amino acids. After removal of 4 bases from V and 3 bases from J, the junction contained 3 bases not matched to a gene. Germline loops: CDR1 SGHAT, CDR2 FQNNGV. The CDR3 loop is CASSYDRGTDTQYF. In DNA, the CDR3 is TGTGCCAGCAGCTACGACAGGGGAACAGATACGCAGTATTTT. Supplemented by reference TRBV11-2 and TRBJ2-3, the full variable domain reads EAGVAQSPRYKIIEKRQSVAFWCNPISGHATLYWYQQILGQGPKLLIQFQNNGVVDDSQLPKDRFSAERLKGVDSTLKIQPAKLEDSAVYLCASSYDRGTDTQYFGPGTRLTVL.

The chain employs TRBV7-9 and TRBJ2-5, with 11 bases lining up with TRBD1. The CDR3 loop spans 16 amino acids. The germline gives CDR1 SEHNR, CDR2 FQNEAQ (reference sequence). The J segment lost 5 bases and the V segment lost 5 bases, leaving 10 bases of the junction unmatched. In DNA form, the CDR3 reads TGTGCCAGCAGCCCAGGCGGACAGGGGGCTGGGGAGACCCAGTACTTC. This codes for CASSPGGQGAGETQYF.

J is TRBJ2-5 and V is TRBV24-1, with D possibly TRBD2 on 7 matching bases. The CDR3 runs to 14 residues. Trimming stripped 9 bases from V and 4 bases from J, with 17 bases between. CDR1 is KGHDR and CDR2 is SFDVKD in the germline V gene. CDR3 sequence: CATSKGGGTETQYF. CDR3 in DNA: TGTGCCACCTCTAAGGGCGGGGGCACAGAGACCCAGTACTTC.

The rearrangement joins TRBV5-1 to TRBJ1-1, with D unclear. Trimming removed 1 base at V and 0 bases at J, with 10 bases between. The CDR3 sequence is 15 residues long. Germline values: CDR1 SGHRS, CDR2 YFSETQ. Here the CDR3 DNA reads TGCGCCAGCAGCTTGTTGTCCTCTTTGAACACTGAAGCTTTCTTT. Its translation: CASSLLSSLNTEAFF.

The V gene is TRBV3-1 (or the pseudogene TRBV3-2), the J gene TRBJ1-1; no clear D. Germline V CDR1 and CDR2: LGHDT, YNNKEL (reference sequence). Between the trimmed V and J ends, which lost 4 bases and 1 base, there was a span of 13 bases. CDR3 size: 15 residues. CDR3 region: CASSRPVIGNTEAFF. The CDR3 DNA reads as TGTGCCAGCAGCCGCCCGGTCATCGGGAACACTGAAGCTTTCTTT.

This chain connects TRBV12-3 or TRBV12-4 to TRBJ2-3; 7 bases fit TRBD1. V lost 5 bases and J lost 4; bases outside the gene matches: 3. CDR3 length: 13 residues. Here the CDR3 reads CASSPTGPDTQYF. In nucleotides, the CDR3 is TGTGCCAGCAGTCCGACAGGGCCAGATACGCAGTATTTT.

Only one count was recorded for this clone. J is TRBJ2-1 and V is TRBV30, with D unclear. The CDR3 length is 13 residues. Trimming cost V 4 bases and J 9 bases, with 16 bases left between them. Germline CDR1 and CDR2: GTSNPN and SVGIG (reference sequence). CDR3 loop: CAWNSGPRREQFF. DNA of the CDR3: TGTGCCTGGAACTCAGGCCCAAGGCGTGAGCAGTTCTTC. Full variable domain (rest looked up from reference TRBV30 and TRBJ2-1): SQTIHQWPATLVQPVGSPLSLECTVEGTSNPNLYWYRQAAGRGLQLLFYSVGIGQISSEVPQNLSASRPQDRQFILSSKKLLLSDSGFYLCAWNSGPRREQFFGPGTRLTVL.

This clone occurred a few times. V is TRBV19 and J is TRBJ1-6, with D uncertain. With 8 bases removed from V and 7 bases from J, the gap between germline ends came to 12 bases. This CDR3 is built from 13 residues. Per the germline V gene, CDR1 is LNHDA and CDR2 is SQIVND (reference sequence). DNA of the CDR3: TGTGCCAGTGGGAGCGACGGGAATTCACCCCTCCACTTT. Encoded protein: CASGSDGNSPLHF.

The chain couples TRBV6-5 to TRBJ1-6, with 7 bases that match TRBD1. Per germline, CDR1 MNHEY and CDR2 SVGAGI. V lost 7 bases, J lost 11 bases, and 11 bases stayed unmatched. This CDR3 contains 14 residues. The DNA of the CDR3 is TGTGCCAGCAAAGGGCCAGGGGGTACAGCACCCCTCCACTTT. Translation: CASKGPGGTAPLHF.

This clone appeared a single time. V gene TRBV4-1 combines with J gene TRBJ2-2; D is ambiguous. V dropped 4 bases and J dropped 0 bases, with 6 bases sitting between them. The CDR3 is 14 residues long. Germline V lookup: CDR1 MGHRA, CDR2 YSYEKL. CDR3 residues: CASSPGSNTGELFF. CDR3 DNA sequence: TGCGCCAGCAGCCCGGGTTCGAACACCGGGGAGCTGTTTTTT.